These 10 T cell receptor beta chains were all obtained from the same sample, sequenced in a study of blood T cell repertoires in COVID-19. The method was immunoSEQ multiplex PCR; TCRdb's version includes in-frame clones alone and lacks a portion of them. The sample shows 150,000 to 200,000 clones, about nine tenths of them seen only once. Sequencing input: peripheral blood. The receptor set was obtained from a man aged 55-75 years with active or convalescent COVID-19.

The chain employs TRBV11-2 and TRBJ2-1, with 10 bases identical to TRBD1. The CDR3 runs to 15 residues. V gave up 2 bases and J gave up 8 bases; unmatched junction bases: 6. CDR1 is SGHAT, CDR2 FQNNGV, per germline. CDR3: CASSLLGTGAYEQFF. The CDR3 DNA reads as TGTGCCAGCAGCTTATTGGGGACAGGGGCTTATGAGCAGTTCTTC.

The chain is built from TRBV24-1 and TRBJ2-3; D is unresolved. The CDR3 totals 13 residues. Germline CDR1 is KGHDR and CDR2 is SFDVKD. Trimming cost V 3 bases and J 2 bases, with 5 bases left between them. Here the CDR3 DNA reads TGTGCCACCAGTGATGAGAACACAGATACGCAGTATTTT. Protein sequence: CATSDENTDTQYF.

This chain links TRBV11-2 with TRBJ2-2; TRBD2 matches 8 bases. Germline V lookup: CDR1 SGHAT, CDR2 FQNNGV. V shed 4 bases and J 1 base; nucleotides not matched to a gene: 2. This CDR3 region has 15 residues. The CDR3 loop is CASSSGLENTGELFF. Here the CDR3 DNA reads TGTGCCAGCAGCTCGGGACTAGAGAACACCGGGGAGCTGTTTTTT.

In its sample, this clone was seen once. The chain carries TRBV5-4 and TRBJ2-5; weak D call: TRBD1 (6 bases). V lost 0 bases, J lost 6 bases, and 9 bases lay in between. Germline CDR1 is SGHNT and CDR2 is YYREEE (reference sequence). The CDR3 length is 13 residues. CDR3 bases: TGTGCCAGCAGCTTGGCAGGGGTAAAGACCCAGTACTTC. Translated: CASSLAGVKTQYF.

This clone was seen just once. J is TRBJ2-5 and V is TRBV10-3, with D maybe TRBD2 (6 bases). The CDR3 totals 13 residues. Germline CDR1 reads ENHRY; CDR2 reads SYGVKD. With 10 bases removed from V and 4 bases from J, the gap between germline ends came to 16 bases. This CDR3 reads CATTPGEPETQYF. The DNA of the CDR3 is TGTGCCACCACGCCGGGGGAGCCAGAGACCCAGTACTTC.

The chain recombines TRBV29-1 with TRBJ2-7; 9 bases align to TRBD1. The germline V gene encodes CDR1 SQVTM and CDR2 ANQGSEA. V lost 1 base and J lost 0; bases outside the gene matches: 10. The CDR3 runs 17 residues. The CDR3 spells CSVEVTNTGGSSYEQYF. The CDR3 DNA follows: TGCAGCGTTGAAGTTACAAACACAGGGGGCTCCTCCTACGAGCAGTACTTC.

This clone appeared a single time. This sequence joins TRBV3-1 (or the pseudogene TRBV3-2) and TRBJ2-2, with D unclear. The CDR3 spans 14 residues. V dropped 0 bases and J dropped 7 bases, with 9 bases sitting between them. Germline CDR1 reads LGHDT; CDR2 reads YNNKEL (reference sequence). The CDR3 nucleotides read TGTGCCAGCAGCCAAGATCGGGTTAGCGGGGAGCTGTTTTTT. This sequence encodes CASSQDRVSGELFF.

This chain joins TRBV7-2 and TRBJ1-1; D is unclear. Looked up from germline, CDR1 is SGHTA and CDR2 is FQGNSA. CDR3 length: 14 residues. Trimming removed 5 bases from V and 1 base from J, with 11 bases in between. DNA for the CDR3: TGTGCCAGCAGCCCACGCGAGGGGAACACTGAAGCTTTCTTT. It translates to CASSPREGNTEAFF.

The chain links TRBV4-2 to TRBJ2-1; TRBD2 agrees at 7 bases. The germline CDR1 and CDR2 sequences are LGHNA and YNFKEQ. V gave up 0 bases and J gave up 1 base; unmatched junction bases: 3. This CDR3 region has 16 residues. The CDR3 is CASSQDLGGSYNEQFF. The CDR3 DNA is TGTGCCAGCAGCCAAGATCTGGGAGGGTCCTACAATGAGCAGTTCTTC.

V is TRBV29-1 and J is TRBJ1-1; D possibly corresponds to TRBD1 (6 bases). This CDR3 is built from 12 residues. Trimming took 6 bases from V and 8 from J, leaving 16 bases between them. From germline, CDR1 is SQVTM and CDR2 ANQGSEA. CDR3 loop: CSVNHYTGEAFF. Written as DNA, the CDR3 is TGCAGCGTCAACCACTACACAGGGGAAGCTTTCTTT.